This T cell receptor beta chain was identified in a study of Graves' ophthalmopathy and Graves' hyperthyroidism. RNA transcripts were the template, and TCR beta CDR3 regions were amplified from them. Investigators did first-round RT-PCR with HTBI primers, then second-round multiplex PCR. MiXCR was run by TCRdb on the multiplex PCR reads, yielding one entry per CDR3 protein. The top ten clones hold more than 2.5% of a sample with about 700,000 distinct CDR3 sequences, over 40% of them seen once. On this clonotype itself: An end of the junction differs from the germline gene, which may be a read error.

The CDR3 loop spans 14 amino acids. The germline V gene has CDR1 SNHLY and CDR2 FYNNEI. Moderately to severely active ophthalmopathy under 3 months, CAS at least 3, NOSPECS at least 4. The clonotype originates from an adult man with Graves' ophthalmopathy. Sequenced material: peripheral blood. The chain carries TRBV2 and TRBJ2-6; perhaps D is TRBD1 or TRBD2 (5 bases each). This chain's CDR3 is CASSPSVGANVPTF. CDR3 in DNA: TGTGCCAGCAGCCCATCCGTCGGGGCCAACGTCCCGACTTTC.